The 14 T cell receptor beta chains in this list originate from one sample, sequenced in a study of blood T cell repertoires in COVID-19. Using immunoSEQ multiplex PCR, the repertoire was profiled, and TCRdb retains in-frame clones only, with some absent. The sample carries roughly 200,000 clones, more than 75% recorded once. Material: peripheral blood. Receptor source: a man aged 40-49 years with active or convalescent COVID-19.

J is TRBJ1-1 and V is TRBV12-3 or TRBV12-4, with 8 bases that match TRBD1. The CDR3 consists of 11 residues. V was clipped by 5 bases and J by 11 bases; unmatched bases: 4. For the CDR3, the DNA is TGTGCCAGCAGTCCGGGACAGGCCGCTTTCTTT. Amino acids: CASSPGQAAFF.

The V and J genes are TRBV27 and TRBJ1-2; TRBD1 aligns across 7 bases. CDR1 MNHEY and CDR2 SMNVEV come from the germline V gene (reference sequence). With 2 bases clipped from V and 8 bases from J, the junction kept 17 bases outside the gene matches. The CDR3 length is 17 residues. The CDR3 reads CASSLTNRAARGGGYTF. Here the CDR3 DNA reads TGTGCCAGCAGTTTAACTAACAGGGCGGCCCGAGGGGGCGGCTACACCTTC.

Note on this clone: Its ends do not fully match the called genes, so a read error is possible. The DNA of the CDR3 is TGTGCCAGCAGAAGACAGGGGGCGTCAATCTTC. Its protein is CASRRQGASIF. V gene TRBV7-6 combines with J gene TRBJ2-1; 10 nucleotides align to TRBD1. Germline V gene lookup returns CDR1 SGHVS and CDR2 FNYEAQ. The CDR3 loop spans 11 amino acids. Based on the CDR3 plus reference TRBV7-6 and TRBJ2-1, the full variable domain is GAGVSQSPRYKVTKRGQDVALRCDPISGHVSLYWYRQALGQGPEFLTYFNYEAQQDKSGLPNDRFSAERPEGSISTLTIQRTEQRDSAMYRCASRRQGASIFGPGTRLTVL.

This chain joins TRBV5-1 and TRBJ1-1; D is unclear. V dropped 0 bases and J dropped 5 bases, with 8 bases sitting between them. CDR1 and CDR2 (germline): SGHRS, YFSETQ. The CDR3 is 13 amino acids. CDR3 bases: TGCGCCAGCAGCTTGGGATTGAGGACTGAAGCTTTCTTT. Translated, it gives CASSLGLRTEAFF.

V usage is TRBV30 and J usage is TRBJ1-5; no definite D call. CDR3 length: 14 amino acids. Germline V lookup: CDR1 GTSNPN, CDR2 SVGIG (reference sequence). Trimming took off 5 bases at V and 4 bases at J, with 15 bases between the two ends. The CDR3 nucleotides read TGTGCCTGGGGCAGGTCCGCCTCAAATCAGCCCCAGCATTTT. Its protein is CAWGRSASNQPQHF.

The chain recombines TRBV6-5 with TRBJ1-2, with D hard to call. From germline, CDR1 is MNHEY and CDR2 SVGAGI. V gave up 2 bases and J gave up 5 bases, with 9 bases separating them. CDR3 length: 13 amino acids. CDR3 region: CASSYEGGYGYTF. The CDR3, as DNA: TGTGCCAGCAGTTACGAGGGTGGATATGGCTACACCTTC.

J is TRBJ2-5 and V is TRBV15; perhaps TRBD1 as D (6 bases). CDR3 length equals 15 residues. Trimming took 2 bases from V and 3 from J, leaving 13 bases between them. Germline V gene sequence: CDR1 LNHNV, CDR2 YYDKDF (reference sequence). The CDR3 DNA follows: TGTGCCACCAGCAGAACCTCGGACAGAGAAGAGACCCAGTACTTC. Its protein is CATSRTSDREETQYF.

This rearrangement joins TRBV28 to TRBJ1-2; D may be TRBD1 (6 bases). This CDR3 region has 14 residues. In germline, CDR1 is MDHEN, CDR2 SYDVKM. V was pared by 8 bases and J by 2 bases, with 15 bases between. CDR3 amino acids: CASGGRGRNYGYTF. The CDR3 DNA is TGTGCCAGCGGGGGCAGGGGCAGAAACTATGGCTACACCTTC.

This clone is a singleton in its sample. This chain joins TRBV6-2 or TRBV6-3 and TRBJ1-3; no definite D call. Germline-derived CDR1 and CDR2 are MNHEY and SVGEGT. The CDR3 runs to 14 residues. Trimming cost V 4 bases and J 0 bases, with 7 bases left between them. CDR3 protein: CASSSTSSGNTIYF. CDR3 bases: TGTGCCAGCAGTTCAACGAGCTCTGGAAACACCATATATTTT.

The V and J genes are TRBV7-2 and TRBJ2-3, with D unresolved. V dropped 1 base and J dropped 2 bases, with 10 bases sitting between them. The CDR3 has 15 residues. The V gene's germline CDR1 is SGHTA and CDR2 FQGNSA. CDR3 in amino acids: CASSLDVRITDTQYF. The CDR3 coding sequence is TGTGCCAGCAGCTTAGATGTCAGAATCACAGATACGCAGTATTTT.

The chain uses TRBV14 and TRBJ1-2, with a weak D call TRBD1 (6 bases). The germline V gene has CDR1 SGHDN and CDR2 FVKESK. The CDR3 spans 16 residues. V was cut by 1 base and J by 4 bases, with 16 bases left in between. The CDR3, as DNA: TGTGCCAGCAGCCAAGCTCATACAGGGCAGACCTATGGCTACACCTTC. It yields the protein CASSQAHTGQTYGYTF.

The chain has TRBV28 and TRBJ1-5, with 12 bases identical to TRBD1. V lost 5 bases to trimming and J lost 11 bases; unmatched junction nucleotides: 4. The CDR3 length is 13 residues. In germline, CDR1 is MDHEN, CDR2 SYDVKM. In nucleotides, the CDR3 is TGTGCCAGCAGTGGGACAGGGGGCGTTTCCCAGCATTTT. Translating it yields CASSGTGGVSQHF.

The chain links TRBV27 to TRBJ1-1, with D uncertain. The CDR3 spans 13 residues. V dropped 2 bases and J dropped 4 bases, with 8 bases sitting between them. Germline CDR1 reads MNHEY; CDR2 reads SMNVEV (reference sequence). The CDR3 protein is CASSLAPGTEAFF. The CDR3 DNA sequence: TGTGCCAGCAGTTTAGCCCCCGGCACTGAAGCTTTCTTT.

The table lists this clone with a count of one. This chain connects TRBV7-2 to TRBJ2-3; 7 bases map to TRBD2. J gave up 0 bases and V 5 bases, and 8 bases lay outside the gene matches. The CDR3 sequence is 16 residues long. Germline V gene sequence: CDR1 SGHTA, CDR2 FQGNSA. The CDR3 is CASSVLGGSSTDTQYF. In nucleotides, the CDR3 is TGTGCCAGCAGCGTCCTGGGGGGGTCTAGCACAGATACGCAGTATTTT.